This T cell receptor beta chain stems from a study of shared clonotypes between healthy human individuals. Overall study context: CD4 naive and CD4 memory each took three plates per donor, while CD8 naive took two and CD8 memory one. Regarding the study as a whole: Relative to memory subsets, naive subsets generally showed larger estimated richness.

V trimming: 5 bases; J trimming: 7 bases; junction bases outside the gene matches: 11. Germline CDR1 reads SEHNR; CDR2 reads FQNEAQ (reference sequence). This CDR3 region has 15 residues. With respect to this clone: Antigen: not known.

TCRdb's copy holds only in-frame clones and misses some; the assay was immunoSEQ multiplex PCR. This sample carries over a million clones, around three quarters of them seen once, and the ten largest clones take around 0.47%. This chain links TRBV7-9 with TRBJ2-1; 7 nucleotides align to TRBD2. This sequence was found in a man in his late teens or twenties in good health. Some clones in this sample may be carry-over from other donors' samples. The sequencing sample was made of memory CD4+ T cells from PBMCs. Documented subset: CD45RA-negative fraction. The CDR3 here is CASSAQAGPRNEQFF. CDR3 coding DNA: TGTGCCAGCAGCGCACAAGCGGGGCCTCGGAATGAGCAGTTCTTC. Supplemented by reference TRBV7-9 and TRBJ2-1, the full variable domain reads DTGVSQNPRHKITKRGQNVTFRCDPISEHNRLYWYRQTLGQGPEFLTYFQNEAQLEKSRLLSDRFSAERPKGSFSTLEIQRTEQGDSAMYLCASSAQAGPRNEQFFGPGTRLTVL.